The rows below give T cell receptor beta chains drawn from one sample of a study of CD8+ T cells in alopecia areata. Some clones are missing from TCRdb's copy, which holds only in-frame ones; the method was immunoSEQ multiplex PCR. The sample shows over 150,000 clones, about 60% of them seen only once. The specimen comprised CD4+ T cells sorted from blood, sampled at week 4, from a patient treated with tofacitinib. These receptors all stem from a human donor with alopecia areata. The CDR3 runs from the conserved cysteine through the conserved F or W. Each record gives: clone size, D gene, J gene, V gene, CDR3 DNA, CDR3 protein. D genes are given only for firm matches. The listing skips clone size in some rows; elsewhere it reads once, few, many or a size class.

size: -
D: TRBD1
J: TRBJ1-5
V: TRBV27
DNA: TGTGCCAGCAGCCAAATAACGGACAGGCTCAATCAGCCCCAGCATTTT
CDR3: CASSQITDRLNQPQHF

size: few
D: -
J: TRBJ2-2
V: TRBV7-9
DNA: TGTGCCAGCACCCTGGCCGACACCGGGGAGCTGTTTTTT
CDR3: CASTLADTGELFF

size: few
D: -
J: TRBJ1-6
V: TRBV30
DNA: TGTGCCTGGAGTGGGAACTTGGGGGCGCAGGGCTCACCCCTCCACTTT
CDR3: CAWSGNLGAQGSPLHF

size: -
D: -
J: TRBJ2-1
V: TRBV10-3
DNA: TGTGCCATCGGGAGGACAGGTAGCTACAATGAGCAGTTCTTC
CDR3: CAIGRTGSYNEQFF

size: few
D: -
J: TRBJ2-7
V: TRBV28
DNA: TGTGCCAGTAGCCTCCCGGGGCCATACGAGCAGTACTTC
CDR3: CASSLPGPYEQYF

size: -
D: TRBD1
J: TRBJ1-2
V: TRBV29-1
DNA: TGCAGCGTCTACGACAGGGGAAGTATCTATGGCTACACCTTC
CDR3: CSVYDRGSIYGYTF

size: -
D: -
J: TRBJ1-5
V: TRBV28
DNA: TGTGCCAGCAGTTTGGGAGATAGCAATCAGCCCCAGCATTTT
CDR3: CASSLGDSNQPQHF

size: once
D: -
J: TRBJ2-5
V: TRBV30
DNA: TGTGCCTCTGGAAGACCCCTTCTAGAGACCCAGTACTTC
CDR3: CASGRPLLETQYF

size: -
D: TRBD1
J: TRBJ2-7
V: TRBV14
DNA: TGTGCCAGCAGCCAAGGGCCAGGGGGCTTCTACGAGCAGTACTTC
CDR3: CASSQGPGGFYEQYF

size: -
D: -
J: TRBJ2-5
V: TRBV28
DNA: TGTGCCAGCAGTTTATGGTCCTGGGAGACCCAGTACTTC
CDR3: CASSLWSWETQYF

size: -
D: TRBD1
J: TRBJ2-7
V: TRBV11-2
DNA: TGTGCCAGCAGCTTAGGACAGGGGGCCGCCTACGAGCAGTACTTC
CDR3: CASSLGQGAAYEQYF

size: -
D: -
J: TRBJ2-5
V: TRBV4-2
DNA: TGTGCCAGCAGCCAAGATCGGGAGACCCAGTACTTC
CDR3: CASSQDRETQYF

size: many
D: TRBD1
J: TRBJ2-3
V: TRBV6-6
DNA: TGTGCCAGCAGTTACGGGGGACAGATCACAGATACGCAGTATTTT
CDR3: CASSYGGQITDTQYF

size: -
D: -
J: TRBJ1-5
V: TRBV4-3
DNA: TGCGCCAGCAGCCAAGAAACCCCAGGCGTACAGCATTTT
CDR3: CASSQETPGVQHF

size: -
D: -
J: TRBJ2-2
V: TRBV18
DNA: TGTGCCAGCTCACCGCGCCGGGACTCGAACACCGGGGAGCTGTTTTTT
CDR3: CASSPRRDSNTGELFF

size: -
D: TRBD1
J: TRBJ1-1
V: TRBV6-5
DNA: TGTGCCAGCAGGGAGACAGGGCCGAACACTGAAGCTTTCTTT
CDR3: CASRETGPNTEAFF

size: few
D: -
J: TRBJ1-4
V: TRBV28
DNA: TGTGCCAGCAGTTCGGGGGGCGCAGGTGAAAAACTGTTTTTT
CDR3: CASSSGGAGEKLFF

size: -
D: -
J: TRBJ1-1
V: TRBV5-4
DNA: TGTGCCAGCAGCTTGGCCCAACGGCACACTGAAGCTTTCTTT
CDR3: CASSLAQRHTEAFF

size: -
D: -
J: TRBJ2-2
V: TRBV19
DNA: TGTGCCAGTAGTATCCCACCCCGCAGCAGTCCCGACACCGGGGAGCTGTTTTTT
CDR3: CASSIPPRSSPDTGELFF

size: -
D: -
J: TRBJ2-5
V: TRBV5-4
DNA: TGTGCCAGCAGCCTAGACAGGCGAGAGACCCAGTACTTC
CDR3: CASSLDRRETQYF

size: -
D: TRBD1
J: TRBJ2-3
V: TRBV2
DNA: TGTGCCAGCAAGTGGTCGCAGGGGGCGGATACGCAGTATTTT
CDR3: CASKWSQGADTQYF

size: -
D: -
J: TRBJ1-2
V: TRBV29-1
DNA: TGCAGCGTTTCGTCAACCCCATCCGGCTATGGCTACACCTTC
CDR3: CSVSSTPSGYGYTF

size: -
D: -
J: TRBJ2-2
V: TRBV9
DNA: TGTGCCAGCAGCGTTTCGCCAAGATATCCCGGGGAGCTGTTTTTT
CDR3: CASSVSPRYPGELFF

size: -
D: TRBD1
J: TRBJ2-5
V: TRBV11-1
DNA: TGTGCCAGCAGCTTATTACAGGGGTGGCAAGAGACCCAGTACTTC
CDR3: CASSLLQGWQETQYF

size: -
D: TRBD1
J: TRBJ2-7
V: TRBV2
DNA: TGTGCCAGCAAGACAGGGTCGACGTCCTACGAGCAGTACTTC
CDR3: CASKTGSTSYEQYF

size: -
D: -
J: TRBJ2-1
V: TRBV18
DNA: TGTGCCAGCTCATCCCCCAACGAGCAGTTCTTC
CDR3: CASSSPNEQFF

size: -
D: -
J: TRBJ2-1
V: TRBV7-2
DNA: TGTGCCAGCAAACTAGACAATGAGCAGTTCTTC
CDR3: CASKLDNEQFF

size: -
D: -
J: TRBJ1-1
V: TRBV30
DNA: TGTGCCTGGAGCCCAATGATGATGGGCACTGAAGCTTTCTTT
CDR3: CAWSPMMMGTEAFF

size: once
D: -
J: TRBJ1-2
V: TRBV27
DNA: TGTGCCAGCAGTTCCTTCCCGGATAGGGGCTACACCTTC
CDR3: CASSSFPDRGYTF

size: -
D: -
J: TRBJ2-1
V: TRBV30
DNA: TGTGCCTGGAGTGAGGACCAATACAATGAGCAGTTCTTC
CDR3: CAWSEDQYNEQFF

size: few
D: -
J: TRBJ1-1
V: TRBV6-1
DNA: TGTGCCAGCAACCAAGGACTCGCATGGGACACTGAAGCTTTCTTT
CDR3: CASNQGLAWDTEAFF

size: -
D: TRBD1
J: TRBJ2-6
V: TRBV5-1
DNA: TGCGCCAGCAGCTTAGGACAGGGAGGATCAGACGTCCTGACTTTC
CDR3: CASSLGQGGSDVLTF

size: -
D: TRBD1
J: TRBJ2-7
V: TRBV29-1
DNA: TGCAGCGTTGCCACCGGGACAGGCGTTTTCCAGCAGTACTTC
CDR3: CSVATGTGVFQQYF

size: -
D: -
J: TRBJ2-1
V: TRBV29-1
DNA: TGCAGCGCGGTACCTTTAAAGGGATACAATGAGCAGTTCTTC
CDR3: CSAVPLKGYNEQFF

size: -
D: -
J: TRBJ1-1
V: TRBV6-5
DNA: TGTGCCAGCAGTTACGAGGTTGGGAACACTGAAGCTTTCTTT
CDR3: CASSYEVGNTEAFF

size: -
D: TRBD2
J: TRBJ2-2
V: TRBV29-1
DNA: TGCAGCGCCGGGGGGAGATCGAACACCGGGGAGCTGTTTTTT
CDR3: CSAGGRSNTGELFF

size: few
D: -
J: TRBJ2-7
V: TRBV10-3
DNA: TGTGCCATCACTCCAGGGGACAAAAGCGCCTACGAGCAGTACTTC
CDR3: CAITPGDKSAYEQYF

size: -
D: -
J: TRBJ1-2
V: TRBV29-1
DNA: TGCAGCGCGAAACAGGGAACTAACTATGGCTACACCTTC
CDR3: CSAKQGTNYGYTF

size: -
D: -
J: TRBJ1-1
V: TRBV27
DNA: TGTGCCAGCAGTTTACGGGCGGGGGGCGCAAACACTGAAGCTTTCTTT
CDR3: CASSLRAGGANTEAFF

size: -
D: TRBD1
J: TRBJ1-5
V: TRBV9
DNA: TGTGCCAGCAGCGCGGGACAGGGCAATCAGCCCCAGCATTTT
CDR3: CASSAGQGNQPQHF

size: few
D: -
J: TRBJ1-2
V: TRBV7-2
DNA: TGTGCCAGCAGTTCCAGGACCTATGGCTACACCTTC
CDR3: CASSSRTYGYTF

size: few
D: -
J: TRBJ2-2
V: TRBV7-9
DNA: TGTGCCAGCAGCCACCCAGGGGACACCGGGGAGCTGTTTTTT
CDR3: CASSHPGDTGELFF

size: -
D: -
J: TRBJ1-1
V: TRBV9
DNA: TGTGCCAGCAGCCGGACATCCCAGGGGGAAGCTTTCTTT
CDR3: CASSRTSQGEAFF

size: once
D: TRBD1
J: TRBJ2-3
V: TRBV15
DNA: TGTGCCACCAGCCCCAGGGGGTTCCACACAGATACGCAGTATTTT
CDR3: CATSPRGFHTDTQYF